The 31 T cell receptor beta chains below were found in one sample sequenced in a study of cytomegalovirus exposure and HLA in healthy donors. The PCR was carried out with 60 Vbeta primers and 13 Jbeta primers. TCRdb keeps only in-frame clones here, not all; method: immunoSEQ multiplex PCR. This repertoire shows about 170,000 clones, approximately 80% found once; its top ten account for just under 5%. The sample comprised PBMCs. These receptors were collected from a woman aged 18-30 years in good health and CMV-seropositive.

This clone appeared a few times. CDR3 loop: CASSSRVNTGELFF. The CDR3 DNA is TGTGCCAGTAGTTCCCGAGTTAACACCGGGGAGCTGTTTTTT. The chain recombines TRBV19 with TRBJ2-2; D gene unclear. Germline V CDR1 and CDR2: LNHDA, SQIVND (reference sequence). The germline V and J ends were trimmed by 5 bases and 2 bases, with 9 bases remaining between them. The CDR3 runs to 14 residues.

V and J are TRBV4-3 and TRBJ2-7, with TRBD2 matching over 13 bases. Germline trimming cut 1 base from V and 4 bases from J; bases unmatched to any gene: 4. CDR1 and CDR2 from the germline V gene are LGHNA and YSLEER. The CDR3 is 16 residues long. The chain's CDR3 is CASSQGTSGGLYEQYF. In nucleotides, the CDR3 is TGCGCCAGCAGCCAAGGGACTAGCGGGGGTTTGTACGAGCAGTACTTC.

The J gene is TRBJ1-2, the V gene TRBV15; D is ambiguous. CDR1 is LNHNV and CDR2 is YYDKDF in the germline V gene (reference sequence). The CDR3 is made up of 13 amino acids. V was trimmed by 5 bases and J by 2 bases, leaving 9 bases between them. CDR3: CATSSRENYGYTF. CDR3 nucleotides: TGTGCCACCAGCTCTCGGGAAAACTATGGCTACACCTTC.

The chain employs TRBV7-6 and TRBJ2-5; D is unresolved. Trimming removed 1 base from V and 11 bases from J, with 14 bases in between. Germline values: CDR1 SGHVS, CDR2 FNYEAQ. The CDR3 runs 13 residues. The CDR3 DNA reads as TGTGCCAGCAGCTTAGTCGGCGGCGAACGACAGTACTTC. This codes for CASSLVGGERQYF.

The chain is built from TRBV21-1 and TRBJ2-7; the D call in the table, TRBD2, was not verified against the DNA. TRBV21-1 is a recognized pseudogene. The CDR3 length is 12 residues. The CDR3 sequence: CASFPRRYEQYF. CDR3 nucleotide sequence: TGTGCCAGCTTTCCTAGACGCTACGAGCAGTACTTC.

The CDR3 region has the DNA TGTGCCAGCTATGGGCGTCCGGGACAAAGCTTTCGGGACGAGCAGTACTTC. This sequence encodes CASYGRPGQSFRDEQYF. V gene TRBV21-1 combines with J gene TRBJ2-7; the D call in the table, TRBD1, was not verified against the DNA. TRBV21-1 is deemed a pseudogene. The CDR3 has 17 residues.

CDR3 in DNA: TGTGCCAGCAGTCCGGGACAGGGGGGGAATTCACCCCTCCACTTT. It translates to CASSPGQGGNSPLHF. The rearrangement uses TRBV6-5 and TRBJ1-6; 11 bases align to TRBD1. CDR1 and CDR2 from the germline V gene are MNHEY and SVGAGI. V lost 5 bases to trimming and J lost 7 bases; unmatched junction nucleotides: 4. This CDR3 region has 15 residues.

This sequence joins TRBV7-9 and TRBJ2-5; tentative D call: TRBD1 (5 bases). CDR1 is SEHNR and CDR2 is FQNEAQ in the germline V gene (reference sequence). This CDR3 has 13 residues. The germline V and J ends were trimmed by 5 bases and 1 base, with 8 bases remaining between them. CDR3 in DNA: TGTGCCAGCAGCCCGGACACCCAAGAGACCCAGTACTTC. Amino acid sequence: CASSPDTQETQYF.

The chain combines TRBV5-6 with TRBJ2-7, with 7 nucleotides matching TRBD2. The CDR3 loop spans 16 amino acids. V shed 4 bases, J shed 6 bases, and the junction held 16 bases outside the gene matches. Germline V gene sequence: CDR1 SGHDT, CDR2 YYEEEE. For the CDR3, the DNA is TGTGCCAGCAGCGCTCTTGGGCAGCGGGGCCGGGGCGAGCAGTACTTC. Amino acid sequence: CASSALGQRGRGEQYF.

V is TRBV19 and J is TRBJ2-5; D gene ambiguous. V dropped 6 bases and J dropped 2 bases, with 7 bases sitting between them. The germline CDR1 and CDR2 sequences are LNHDA and SQIVND (reference sequence). This CDR3 comprises 12 residues. DNA of the CDR3: TGTGCCAGTAGCATTAGTCAAGAGACCCAGTACTTC. This translates into CASSISQETQYF.

V and J are TRBV7-6 and TRBJ2-7; 8 bases agree with TRBD2. This CDR3 region has 15 residues. Germline assignment: CDR1 SGHVS and CDR2 FNYEAQ. V shed 0 bases and J 2 bases; nucleotides not matched to a gene: 3. The CDR3 here is CASSLASGATYEQYF. Written as DNA, the CDR3 is TGTGCCAGCAGCTTAGCTAGCGGGGCGACCTACGAGCAGTACTTC. The variable domain in full, completed from reference TRBV7-6 and TRBJ2-7, reads GAGVSQSPRYKVTKRGQDVALRCDPISGHVSLYWYRQALGQGPEFLTYFNYEAQQDKSGLPNDRFSAERPEGSISTLTIQRTEQRDSAMYRCASSLASGATYEQYFGPGTRLTVT.

This clone was found once. In nucleotides, the CDR3 is TGTGCCAGCAGCTTGGATGGAGCGAGAGGAGGGTCGTTCTACGAGCAGTACTTC. This gives the protein CASSLDGARGGSFYEQYF. The V call is TRBV5-6, the J call TRBJ2-7; maybe TRBD2 (6 bases). V shed 0 bases and J shed 3 bases, with 22 bases lying between them. The CDR3 spans 18 residues. CDR1 and CDR2 (germline): SGHDT, YYEEEE.

Remarks on this clone: The junction does not match germline at one end; this may be a read error. V usage is TRBV6-4 and J usage is TRBJ2-6; tentative D call: TRBD1 (5 bases). The CDR3 is 14 residues long. Per germline, CDR1 MRHNA and CDR2 SNTAGT. The CDR3 protein is CAGSDSTGANVPTF. The CDR3 DNA reads as TGTGCCGGCAGTGACTCGACTGGGGCCAACGTCCCGACTTTC.

The chain uses TRBV27 and TRBJ1-1; TRBD1 matches 10 bases. The CDR3 sequence is 16 residues long. Per the germline V gene, CDR1 is MNHEY and CDR2 is SMNVEV (reference sequence). The junction had 10 bases not matched to a gene; V was cut back by 6 bases and J by 3 bases. The CDR3 DNA follows: TGTGCCAGCAGCCGACGACAGGGGGCCTTTCACACTGAAGCTTTCTTT. Translated, it gives CASSRRQGAFHTEAFF.

This sequence joins TRBV2 and TRBJ2-3; 12 bases are shared with TRBD2. Germline CDR1 SNHLY, CDR2 FYNNEI. V shed 6 bases, J shed 5 bases, and the junction held 6 bases outside the gene matches. This CDR3 is built from 15 residues. The CDR3 here is CASRPTSGGGDTQYF. CDR3 DNA: TGTGCCAGCAGACCGACTAGCGGGGGCGGAGATACGCAGTATTTT.

The chain recombines TRBV5-4 with TRBJ1-1; D perhaps matches TRBD1 (5 bases). Germline CDR1 reads SGHNT; CDR2 reads YYREEE (reference sequence). Between the trimmed V and J ends, which lost 1 base and 4 bases, there was a span of 14 bases. The CDR3 length is 15 residues. In DNA, the CDR3 is TGTGCCAGCAGCTTGTCCTGGGGTAGGGGCACTGAAGCTTTCTTT. Translation gives CASSLSWGRGTEAFF.

The rearrangement joins TRBV7-2 to TRBJ2-7; tentative D call: TRBD2 (6 bases). The CDR3 is 15 residues long. Per the germline V gene, CDR1 is SGHTA and CDR2 is FQGNSA. V gave up 3 bases and J gave up 7 bases, with 19 bases separating them. CDR3: CASSFGTVSGGEQYF. For the CDR3, the DNA is TGTGCCAGCAGCTTTGGGACGGTTAGCGGAGGGGAGCAGTACTTC.

The rearrangement uses TRBV5-4 and TRBJ2-7; tentatively, D is TRBD1 (6 bases). V gave up 4 bases and J gave up 6 bases, with 14 bases separating them. Germline lookup yields CDR1 SGHNT and CDR2 YYREEE (reference sequence). The CDR3 loop spans 13 amino acids. CDR3 DNA sequence: TGTGCCAGCAGCGAAGGAGCAGGGGTCGAGCAGTACTTC. Amino acids: CASSEGAGVEQYF.

The CDR3 region is CASSLGRSGGVNTGELFF. CDR3 nucleotides: TGTGCCAGCAGCTTAGGTCGTAGCGGGGGGGTGAACACCGGGGAGCTGTTTTTT. The V call is TRBV11-1, the J call TRBJ2-2; 11 bases align to TRBD2. The CDR3 is 18 amino acids. Germline lookup yields CDR1 SGHAT and CDR2 FQDESV (reference sequence). Trimming at V came to 1 base and at J to 1 base, leaving 5 bases not matched to a gene.

The gene calls are TRBV28 and TRBJ1-6, with D tentatively TRBD1 (6 bases). The CDR3 is made up of 14 amino acids. In germline, CDR1 is MDHEN, CDR2 SYDVKM. The ends were cut back, 6 bases at V and 7 bases at J, with 13 bases in the middle. CDR3 protein: CASSPAGGNSPLHF. CDR3 in DNA: TGTGCCAGCAGCCCCGCGGGGGGCAATTCACCCCTCCACTTT. Variable domain in full (rest from reference TRBV28 and TRBJ1-6): DVKVTQSSRYLVKRTGEKVFLECVQDMDHENMFWYRQDPGLGLRLIYFSYDVKMKEKGDIPEGYSVSREKKERFSLILESASTNQTSMYLCASSPAGGNSPLHFGNGTRLTVT.

This chain joins TRBV9 and TRBJ2-7; 8 bases line up with TRBD2. CDR1 SGDLS and CDR2 YYNGEE come from the germline V gene. V dropped 3 bases and J dropped 7; count of bases not matched to a gene: 15. The length of the CDR3 is 16 residues. CDR3 coding DNA: TGTGCCAGCAGCGACGGGGGGGCCCATAGCGAATGGGAGCAGTACTTC. As protein: CASSDGGAHSEWEQYF.

The chain uses TRBV4-1 and TRBJ2-2; 8 bases agree with TRBD1. J lost 5 bases, V lost 1 base, and 6 bases had no gene match. The CDR3 spans 16 residues. The germline gives CDR1 MGHRA, CDR2 YSYEKL. CDR3 DNA: TGCGCCAGCAGCCAAGGTCCCAGGGGGCGGACCGGGGAGCTGTTTTTT. This encodes CASSQGPRGRTGELFF.

The chain has TRBV9 and TRBJ1-6; D is possibly TRBD1 (5 bases). This CDR3 spans 15 amino acids. CDR1 is SGDLS, CDR2 YYNGEE, per germline. V was trimmed by 0 bases and J by 2 bases, leaving 6 bases between them. DNA for the CDR3: TGTGCCAGCAGCGTAGAACAGGCCTATAATTCACCCCTCCACTTT. It encodes CASSVEQAYNSPLHF.

The V and J genes are TRBV9 and TRBJ2-2, with TRBD2 matching 7 bases. Per germline, CDR1 SGDLS and CDR2 YYNGEE. The CDR3 has 15 amino acids. V lost 0 bases, J lost 4 bases, and 3 bases stayed unmatched. CDR3 sequence reads: CASSVATGGTGELFF. CDR3 DNA: TGTGCCAGCAGCGTAGCGACGGGGGGCACCGGGGAGCTGTTTTTT.

The V gene is TRBV7-6, the J gene TRBJ2-5, with D maybe TRBD1 (6 bases). The CDR3 contains 12 residues. V lost 5 bases and J 5 bases, leaving 9 bases between the germline ends. Germline V lookup: CDR1 SGHVS, CDR2 FNYEAQ. This CDR3 reads CASSPQGETQYF. The CDR3 DNA follows: TGTGCCAGCAGCCCCCAGGGGGAGACCCAGTACTTC.

This clone has only one observation. The chain is built from TRBV18 and TRBJ2-1; no reliable D call. The V end was cut by 3 bases, the J end by 9 bases, with 9 bases between. CDR1 is KGHSH, CDR2 LQKENI, per germline. This CDR3 has 12 residues. The CDR3 protein is CASSPTVSEQFF. The DNA for the CDR3 is TGTGCCAGCTCACCGACTGTGAGTGAGCAGTTCTTC.

V is TRBV5-1 and J is TRBJ2-5; 7 bases line up with TRBD1. The J call is doubtful: the DNA matches TRBJ2-7 better. The CDR3 has 14 amino acids. Germline V gene sequence: CDR1 SGHRS, CDR2 YFSETQ. DNA of the CDR3: TGCGCCAGCAGCTTACGTGACAGGGCCTACGAGCAGTACTTC. It translates to CASSLRDRAYEQYF.

V usage is TRBV19 and J usage is TRBJ2-7; 12 bases are shared with TRBD1. Germline assignment: CDR1 LNHDA and CDR2 SQIVND (reference sequence). The CDR3 has 14 residues. J gave up 5 bases and V 4 bases, and 3 bases lay outside the gene matches. Written as DNA, the CDR3 is TGTGCCAGTAGTAACCGGGACAGGGGGCACGAGCAGTACTTC. It encodes CASSNRDRGHEQYF. The full variable domain, in which reference TRBV19 and TRBJ2-7 provide the parts outside the CDR3, is DGGITQSPKYLFRKEGQNVTLSCEQNLNHDAMYWYRQDPGQGLRLIYYSQIVNDFQKGDIAEGYSVSREKKESFPLTVTSAQKNPTAFYLCASSNRDRGHEQYFGPGTRLTVT.

V usage is TRBV30 and J usage is TRBJ1-2; D gene unclear. Looked up from germline, CDR1 is GTSNPN and CDR2 is SVGIG (reference sequence). The CDR3 loop spans 12 amino acids. The ends were cut back, 0 bases at V and 1 base at J, with 3 bases in the middle. This chain's CDR3 is CAWSVLNYGYTF. CDR3 DNA sequence: TGTGCCTGGAGTGTACTTAACTATGGCTACACCTTC.

This sequence joins TRBV29-1 and TRBJ2-5; TRBD1 matches 8 bases. Germline CDR1 and CDR2: SQVTM and ANQGSEA. The ends lost 6 bases at V and 4 bases at J; junction bases unmatched: 4. CDR3 size: 12 residues. The CDR3 DNA reads TGCAGCGTAGACAGGGGTGGAGAGACCCAGTACTTC. Translated, it gives CSVDRGGETQYF.

The gene calls are TRBV15 and TRBJ2-1; D perhaps matches TRBD1 (6 bases). Trimming pared 4 bases from V and 0 bases from J, leaving 10 bases between. The V gene's germline CDR1 is LNHNV and CDR2 YYDKDF (reference sequence). The length of the CDR3 is 15 residues. This CDR3 reads CATSNDRSSYNEQFF. CDR3 in DNA: TGTGCCACCAGCAACGACAGGAGCTCCTACAATGAGCAGTTCTTC.